One sample yielded the 16 T cell receptor beta chains listed below, sequenced in a study of T cell changes during pregnancy in multiple sclerosis (dated by TCRdb to about 2019). Library construction relied on the immunoSEQ multiplex PCR assay. Entries here come from immuneACCESS through TCRdb and include only in-frame sequences with V and J called. Some clones fail to appear in such tables; in the studies checked, an unresolved V gene covers under half of the shortfall, and the cause of the remainder is unknown. The sample table records around 71,000 clones; approximately 94% of these occur just once. Jointly, the top ten make up approximately 1% of the sample. Sequencing was performed on peripheral blood, taken in the third trimester of pregnancy. The receptors stem from a female donor with multiple sclerosis, enrolled in a pregnancy study.

The J gene is TRBJ2-7, the V gene TRBV27; tentative D call: TRBD2 (6 bases). Trimming removed 5 bases at V and 0 bases at J, with 14 bases between. Germline loops: CDR1 MNHEY, CDR2 SMNVEV (reference sequence). The CDR3 totals 15 residues. The CDR3 DNA follows: TGTGCCAGCAGTCGTCGGGCGGGGCTCTCCTACGAGCAGTACTTC. It translates to CASSRRAGLSYEQYF.

The chain is built from TRBV18 and TRBJ1-1, with D maybe TRBD1 (6 bases). There are 15 residues in the CDR3. Germline CDR1 is KGHSH and CDR2 is LQKENI. The V end was cut by 5 bases, the J end by 1 base, with 14 bases between. CDR3 residues: CASSVSGTKNTEAFF. DNA of the CDR3: TGTGCCAGCTCAGTTAGTGGGACAAAGAACACTGAAGCTTTCTTT.

The J gene is TRBJ1-5, the V gene TRBV10-3, with 7 bases fitting TRBD1. The CDR3 spans 14 residues. The germline V gene encodes CDR1 ENHRY and CDR2 SYGVKD. The junction had 5 bases not matched to a gene; V was cut back by 2 bases and J by 7 bases. Here the CDR3 reads CAISEDREGQPQHF. In nucleotides, the CDR3 is TGTGCCATCAGTGAGGACAGGGAAGGCCAGCCCCAGCATTTT.

The CDR3 region is CASSWSTGQNINEQYF. Here the CDR3 DNA reads TGTGCCAGCAGCTGGTCGACGGGACAGAATATTAACGAGCAGTACTTC. The chain links TRBV5-6 to TRBJ2-7, with TRBD1 identical over 7 bases. V gave up 3 bases and J gave up 5 bases; unmatched junction bases: 14. The germline gives CDR1 SGHDT, CDR2 YYEEEE. The CDR3 loop spans 16 amino acids.

The chain links TRBV5-1 to TRBJ2-2; no clear D gene. Trimming took 3 bases from V and 0 from J, leaving 9 bases between them. The CDR3 has 15 residues. Germline V gene lookup returns CDR1 SGHRS and CDR2 YFSETQ. The CDR3 DNA sequence: TGCGCCAGCAGCTCCACTACCCCGAACACCGGGGAGCTGTTTTTT. This gives the protein CASSSTTPNTGELFF. The variable domain in full, completed from reference TRBV5-1 and TRBJ2-2, reads KAGVTQTPRYLIKTRGQQVTLSCSPISGHRSVSWYQQTPGQGLQFLFEYFSETQRNKGNFPGRFSGRQFSNSRSEMNVSTLELGDSALYLCASSSTTPNTGELFFGEGSRLTVL.

The CDR3 protein is CASSLRQGWAEAFF. CDR3 in DNA: TGTGCCAGCAGTTTAAGACAGGGCTGGGCTGAAGCTTTCTTT. The chain links TRBV27 to TRBJ1-1, with TRBD1 matching 7 bases. After removal of 2 bases from V and 6 bases from J, the junction contained 6 bases not matched to a gene. The CDR3 spans 14 residues. Germline V gives CDR1 MNHEY, CDR2 SMNVEV (reference sequence).

The chain joins TRBV5-1 to TRBJ1-1; D might be TRBD1 (5 bases). Trimming removed 0 bases at V and 0 bases at J, with 9 bases between. Germline lookup yields CDR1 SGHRS and CDR2 YFSETQ. CDR3 length: 15 amino acids. CDR3 in DNA: TGCGCCAGCAGCTTGGGGGGGGGTCTGAACACTGAAGCTTTCTTT. Its translation: CASSLGGGLNTEAFF.

This chain joins TRBV9 and TRBJ1-5; D ambiguous. The V end was cut by 3 bases, the J end by 1 base, with 11 bases between. Per the germline V gene, CDR1 is SGDLS and CDR2 is YYNGEE. CDR3 size: 15 residues. DNA for the CDR3: TGTGCCAGCAGCGGAAGCACGGGAAGCAATCAGCCCCAGCATTTT. It codes for CASSGSTGSNQPQHF.

V and J are TRBV11-2 and TRBJ2-3; a weak D match, TRBD2 (5 bases). CDR1 and CDR2 (germline): SGHAT, FQNNGV. V lost 2 bases, J lost 5 bases, and 11 bases lay in between. The CDR3 covers 14 residues. CDR3 DNA sequence: TGTGCCAGCAGCTTATCTGCAGGAGGAGATACGCAGTATTTT. Its protein is CASSLSAGGDTQYF.

The gene calls are TRBV7-3 and TRBJ2-1; 10 bases fit TRBD2. Germline CDR1 reads SGHTA; CDR2 reads FQGTGA. The CDR3 loop spans 16 amino acids. Germline trimming cut 2 bases from V and 3 bases from J; bases unmatched to any gene: 4. CDR3 nucleotide sequence: TGTGCCAGCAGCTTACTAGCGGGAGTAGTCTACAATGAGCAGTTCTTC. Translation: CASSLLAGVVYNEQFF.

The chain employs TRBV6-1 and TRBJ1-1, with 7 positions matching TRBD1. The CDR3 runs 15 residues. CDR1 and CDR2 (germline): MNHNS, SASEGT. V was pared by 2 bases and J by 2 bases, with 5 bases of the junction left unmatched. CDR3 sequence reads: CASSEYRGLNTEAFF. The CDR3, as DNA: TGTGCCAGCAGTGAATACAGGGGCTTAAACACTGAAGCTTTCTTT.

The chain links TRBV5-1 to TRBJ1-2; 8 bases match TRBD1. This CDR3 has 15 amino acids. The germline V gene has CDR1 SGHRS and CDR2 YFSETQ. Unmatched junction bases numbered 12, after V lost 5 bases and J lost 6 bases. The CDR3: CASRENRGSGDGYTF. CDR3 nucleotides: TGCGCCAGCAGGGAAAACAGGGGGTCCGGAGATGGCTACACCTTC.

The chain is built from TRBV30 and TRBJ2-7; D remains ambiguous. The CDR3 has 12 amino acids. Germline V lookup: CDR1 GTSNPN, CDR2 SVGIG (reference sequence). V was pared by 8 bases and J by 2 bases, with 13 bases between. The CDR3 is CAQNSGPYEQYF. In DNA, the CDR3 is TGTGCCCAAAACAGTGGCCCCTACGAGCAGTACTTC.

V and J are TRBV2 and TRBJ1-5, with TRBD1 matching 7 bases. This CDR3 is 13 amino acids long. The V gene end was trimmed by 7 bases and the J gene end by 4 bases; junction bases not matched to a gene: 4. Per the germline V gene, CDR1 is SNHLY and CDR2 is FYNNEI. The CDR3 loop is CASTGRGNQPQHF. DNA for the CDR3: TGTGCCAGCACCGGCAGGGGGAATCAGCCCCAGCATTTT.

The chain uses TRBV13 and TRBJ2-7, with TRBD1 as a possible D gene (6 bases). CDR1 is PRHDT and CDR2 is FYEKMQ in the germline V gene (reference sequence). V was shortened by 1 base and J by 2 bases, with 18 bases between the two germline ends. This CDR3 has 17 residues. The CDR3 DNA reads as TGTGCCAGCAGCTTAGCCAAAGGACAGCTCCTTACCTACGAGCAGTACTTC. As protein: CASSLAKGQLLTYEQYF.

The gene calls are TRBV11-2 and TRBJ1-4, with TRBD1 as a possible D gene (5 bases). CDR3 length: 18 residues. The germline V gene has CDR1 SGHAT and CDR2 FQNNGV. V shed 5 bases and J shed 6 bases, with 25 bases lying between them. The CDR3 reads CASSTSPRELGHHEKLFF. DNA for the CDR3: TGTGCCAGCAGCACTAGCCCCAGGGAGTTGGGTCATCATGAAAAACTGTTTTTT.